This T cell receptor (beta chain) was recovered during a study of blood T cell repertoires in COVID-19. Whole-study context: Specimens from acute and convalescent COVID-19 originated in the United States, Italy and Spain. The analysed material was cDNA or gDNA that came from T cells, B-cell-depleted T cells, or PBMCs.

Per germline, CDR1 LGHNT and CDR2 FRNRAP. Losses at the gene ends were 0 bases for V and 5 bases for J; bases not matched to a gene: 15. The CDR3 is 19 amino acids. Per the authors' pipeline: From reference gene primer amplification, estimates of nucleated cell counts were derived. Sequencing was performed with immunoSEQ multiplex PCR; in TCRdb, only in-frame clones are kept and a portion is missing. V and J calls and clone size come straight from that table; D and trimming were deduced from the DNA. Of about 200,000 clones detected, about nine tenths appear once; the ten largest clones hold about 6%.

Sequencing was done on a sample of peripheral blood. The sequence derives from a man between 60 and 75 years old who had recovered from COVID-19. J is TRBJ2-1 and V is TRBV12-5, with TRBD2 identical over 8 bases. The CDR3 sequence: CASGLVRAGRAFRDNEQFF. The CDR3 DNA follows: TGTGCTAGTGGTTTGGTACGGGCCGGGAGGGCCTTCAGGGACAATGAGCAGTTCTTC.